These 13 T cell receptor beta chains were all obtained from the same sample, sequenced in a study of shared clonotypes between healthy human individuals (dated by TCRdb to between 2020 and 2021). Library prep was done by the immunoSEQ multiplex PCR assay. The immuneACCESS repertoire file appears here via TCRdb, limited to in-frame rearrangements. These files lack a portion of the clones; in checked studies, under half of the deficit traces to unresolved V genes, and the cause of the others is not known. Present in this sample are 2 million to 2.5 million clones, about 92% of which were seen just once. The ten largest make up about 0.37% of the sample. Sequenced sample: naive CD4+ T cells from PBMCs. The cell subset or site label here, explained by the study, means: CD45RA+ positively selected. The receptors shown here come from a man between 18 and 29 years old in good health. Some clones in this sample may be carry-over from other donors' samples.

V gene TRBV6-1 combines with J gene TRBJ1-2; D gene uncertain. The V end was cut by 0 bases, the J end by 6 bases, with 14 bases between. The CDR3 is 15 amino acids. Germline CDR1 reads MNHNS; CDR2 reads SASEGT. In DNA form, the CDR3 reads TGTGCCAGCAGTGAAGCGGGCGCGGGGTACGATGGCTACACCTTC. This gives the protein CASSEAGAGYDGYTF.

The chain joins TRBV6-6 to TRBJ1-5, with TRBD1 matching 9 bases. The V segment lost 10 bases and the J segment 9 bases; nucleotides outside the gene matches: 16. CDR3 length: 15 amino acids. CDR1 MNHNY and CDR2 SVGAGI come from the germline V gene (reference sequence). For the CDR3, the DNA is TGTGCCAACAGGCCCTCGGGACAGGGCTTTCGGCCCCAGCATTTT. Its protein product is CANRPSGQGFRPQHF.

This chain connects TRBV5-1 to TRBJ1-1; D unclear. The V gene lost 2 bases and the J gene lost 1 base, with 9 bases spanning the gap. The CDR3 contains 14 residues. Germline values: CDR1 SGHRS, CDR2 YFSETQ. CDR3 in DNA: TGCGCCAGCAGCTTTTTACTGGCGAACACTGAAGCTTTCTTT. Protein sequence: CASSFLLANTEAFF.

The V and J genes are TRBV9 and TRBJ2-3, with 7 nucleotides matching TRBD1. CDR3 length equals 16 residues. The V segment lost 7 bases and the J segment 0 bases; nucleotides outside the gene matches: 11. From germline, CDR1 is SGDLS and CDR2 YYNGEE. CDR3 DNA sequence: TGTGCCAGCGCGGCAGGGGGACAGTTTAGCACAGATACGCAGTATTTT. Translated, it gives CASAAGGQFSTDTQYF.

The genes are TRBV5-4 and TRBJ1-5, with 7 bases lining up with TRBD1. The V gene end was trimmed by 2 bases and the J gene end by 3 bases; junction bases not matched to a gene: 2. The CDR3 runs to 14 residues. The germline gives CDR1 SGHNT, CDR2 YYREEE (reference sequence). This CDR3 reads CASSLGGNNQPQHF. The CDR3, as DNA: TGTGCCAGCAGCTTAGGGGGCAACAATCAGCCCCAGCATTTT.

V usage is TRBV4-3 and J usage is TRBJ1-2, with a possible D match to TRBD1 (6 bases). Germline V CDR1 and CDR2: LGHNA, YSLEER. The CDR3 runs to 16 residues. The V end lost 0 bases, the J end lost 4 bases, and 15 bases lay between the germline ends. The CDR3 nucleotides are TGCGCCAGCAGCCAAGATTGGGGCAGGGGTCTCTATGGCTACACCTTC. Protein product: CASSQDWGRGLYGYTF.

The genes are TRBV4-3 and TRBJ2-7; a weak D match, TRBD2 (5 bases). V was trimmed by 4 bases and J by 4 bases, leaving 14 bases between them. The CDR3 runs 14 residues. The V gene's germline CDR1 is LGHNA and CDR2 YSLEER. CDR3 in amino acids: CASSPGLDSYEQYF. The CDR3 DNA reads TGCGCCAGCAGCCCAGGACTCGACTCATACGAGCAGTACTTC.

The V and J genes are TRBV19 and TRBJ1-2; D may be TRBD1 (5 bases). Trimming pared 5 bases from V and 3 bases from J, leaving 16 bases between. Germline CDR1 reads LNHDA; CDR2 reads SQIVND (reference sequence). The CDR3 runs to 15 residues. The CDR3 region is CASSAAPGTHYGYTF. The DNA of the CDR3 is TGTGCCAGTAGTGCCGCCCCCGGGACCCACTATGGCTACACCTTC.

This clone showed up just once. The V gene is TRBV27, the J gene TRBJ2-5, with 11 bases that match TRBD2. The CDR3 contains 17 residues. With V trimmed by 4 bases and J by 7 bases, 14 bases remained unmatched. The germline V gene encodes CDR1 MNHEY and CDR2 SMNVEV (reference sequence). DNA for the CDR3: TGTGCCAGCAGTTCGGGACTAGCGGAACTTCAAAGGTTGACCCAGTACTTC. Residues: CASSSGLAELQRLTQYF.

This clone was found once. The rearrangement joins TRBV25-1 to TRBJ1-6; perhaps TRBD1 as D (5 bases). Germline-derived CDR1 and CDR2 are MGHDK and SYGVNS. With 6 bases removed from V and 14 bases from J, the gap between germline ends came to 17 bases. There are 13 residues in the CDR3. This CDR3 is CASRGADSRTLHF. The CDR3 DNA follows: TGTGCCAGCAGAGGGGCGGATTCCCGGACCCTCCACTTT.

This clone was seen only once. The genes are TRBV7-2 and TRBJ2-7, with a weak D call TRBD2 (5 bases). The germline V gene encodes CDR1 SGHTA and CDR2 FQGNSA. This CDR3 contains 15 residues. V was clipped by 3 bases and J by 0 bases, with 12 bases between them. CDR3 protein: CASSLPRASSYEQYF. For the CDR3, the DNA is TGTGCCAGCAGCTTGCCGAGGGCGAGCTCCTACGAGCAGTACTTC.

The J gene is TRBJ2-1, the V gene TRBV5-4, with D possibly TRBD2 on 7 matching bases. Germline CDR1 reads SGHNT; CDR2 reads YYREEE (reference sequence). The germline V and J ends were trimmed by 0 bases and 5 bases, with 12 bases remaining between them. This CDR3 contains 15 residues. As DNA, the CDR3 is TGTGCCAGCAGCTTGGTACAGCGGGACAACAATGAGCAGTTCTTC. It encodes CASSLVQRDNNEQFF. The variable domain in full, completed from reference TRBV5-4 and TRBJ2-1, reads ETGVTQSPTHLIKTRGQQVTLRCSSQSGHNTVSWYQQALGQGPQFIFQYYREEENGRGNFPPRFSGLQFPNYSSELNVNALELDDSALYLCASSLVQRDNNEQFFGPGTRLTVL.

CDR3 nucleotides: TGTGCCTGGACCAACCCACCCGCCGGGACTGGGGGCTACGAGCAGTACTTC. Amino acid sequence: CAWTNPPAGTGGYEQYF. The chain links TRBV30 to TRBJ2-7, with D maybe TRBD2 (6 bases). CDR1 is GTSNPN, CDR2 SVGIG, per germline (reference sequence). This CDR3 is built from 17 residues. V was cut by 4 bases and J by 3 bases, with 25 bases left in between.